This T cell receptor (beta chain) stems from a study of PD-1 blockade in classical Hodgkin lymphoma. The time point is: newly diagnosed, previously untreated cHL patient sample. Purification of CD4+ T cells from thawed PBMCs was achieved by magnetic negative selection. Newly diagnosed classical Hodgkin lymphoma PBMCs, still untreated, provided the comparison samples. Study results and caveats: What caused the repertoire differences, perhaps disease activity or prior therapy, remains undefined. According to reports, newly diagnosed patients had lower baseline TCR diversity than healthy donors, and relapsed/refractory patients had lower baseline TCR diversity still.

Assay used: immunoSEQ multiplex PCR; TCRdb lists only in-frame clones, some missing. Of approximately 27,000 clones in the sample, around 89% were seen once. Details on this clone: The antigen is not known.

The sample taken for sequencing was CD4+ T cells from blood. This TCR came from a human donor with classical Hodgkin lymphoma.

CDR3 nucleotides: TGCGCCAGCAACCGGTCGGTAGCGGGAGAGCCGGACCCCGTTAGGGCCTTGAGTCCCTACGAGCAGTACTTC. It translates to CASNRSVAGEPDPVRALSPYEQYF. This chain uses TRBV5-1 with TRBJ2-7; 9 bases are shared with TRBD2. This CDR3 has 24 residues. The V segment lost 6 bases and the J segment 2 bases; nucleotides outside the gene matches: 36. Looked up from germline, CDR1 is SGHRS and CDR2 is YFSETQ.